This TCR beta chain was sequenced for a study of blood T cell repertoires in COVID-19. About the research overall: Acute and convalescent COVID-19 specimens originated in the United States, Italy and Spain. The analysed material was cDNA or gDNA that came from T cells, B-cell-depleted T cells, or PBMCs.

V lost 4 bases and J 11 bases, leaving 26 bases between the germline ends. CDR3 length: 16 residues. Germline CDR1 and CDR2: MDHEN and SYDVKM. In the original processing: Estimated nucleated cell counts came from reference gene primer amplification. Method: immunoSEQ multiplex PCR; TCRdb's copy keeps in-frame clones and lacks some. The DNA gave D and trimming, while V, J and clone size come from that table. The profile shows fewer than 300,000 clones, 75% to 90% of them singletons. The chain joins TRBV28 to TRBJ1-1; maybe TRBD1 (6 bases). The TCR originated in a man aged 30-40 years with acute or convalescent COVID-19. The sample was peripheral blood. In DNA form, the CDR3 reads TGTGCCAGCAGTTCCATACAGGGAACAGCCTATCAGACGGCTTTCTTT. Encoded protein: CASSSIQGTAYQTAFF.